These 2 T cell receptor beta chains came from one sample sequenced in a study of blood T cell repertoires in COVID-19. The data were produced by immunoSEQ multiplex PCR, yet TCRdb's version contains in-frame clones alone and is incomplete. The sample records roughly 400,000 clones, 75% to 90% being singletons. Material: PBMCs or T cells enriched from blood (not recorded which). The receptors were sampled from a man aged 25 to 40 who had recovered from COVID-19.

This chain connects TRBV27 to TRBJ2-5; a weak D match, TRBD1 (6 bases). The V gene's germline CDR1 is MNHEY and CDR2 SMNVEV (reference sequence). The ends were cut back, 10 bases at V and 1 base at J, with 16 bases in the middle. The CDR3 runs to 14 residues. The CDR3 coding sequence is TGTGCCACCCCGCGCGAAGGGGGCCAAGAGACCCAGTACTTC. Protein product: CATPREGGQETQYF.

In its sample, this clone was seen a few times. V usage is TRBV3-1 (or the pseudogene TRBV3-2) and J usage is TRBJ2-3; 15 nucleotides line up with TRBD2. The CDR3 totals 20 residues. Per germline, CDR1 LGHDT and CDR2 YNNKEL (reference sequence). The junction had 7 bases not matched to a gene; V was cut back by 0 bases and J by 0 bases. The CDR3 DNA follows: TGTGCCAGCAGCCAAGATAAGGGACTAGCGGGAGGTGAAAGCACAGATACGCAGTATTTT. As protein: CASSQDKGLAGGESTDTQYF.